The 8 T cell receptor beta chains below were found in one sample sequenced in a study of shared clonotypes between healthy human individuals. Only in-frame clones appear in the TCRdb table, and some are missing; sequencing was by immunoSEQ multiplex PCR. The sample holds some 1.5 million clones, 95% to 99% seen once. The specimen sequenced was naive CD4+ T cells sorted from blood. Described subset: CD45RA+ positively selected. The receptors stem from a man aged 30-40 years in good health.

The chain couples TRBV5-1 to TRBJ2-7, with D tentatively TRBD1 or TRBD2 (6 bases each). V lost 0 bases, J lost 3 bases, and 22 bases lay in between. The germline CDR1 and CDR2 sequences are SGHRS and YFSETQ. The CDR3 consists of 18 residues. The CDR3 reads CASSLAGDRGLLRYEQYF. CDR3 nucleotides: TGCGCCAGCAGCTTGGCCGGGGACCGGGGGCTTTTGCGCTACGAGCAGTACTTC.

V gene TRBV25-1 combines with J gene TRBJ1-1; TRBD1 agrees at 7 bases. This CDR3 is 12 amino acids long. Trimming cost V 3 bases and J 7 bases; bases outside gene matches: 2. Looked up from germline, CDR1 is MGHDK and CDR2 is SYGVNS. The CDR3 DNA is TGTGCCAGCAGTGATGGGACAGTTGAAGCTTTCTTT. Amino acids: CASSDGTVEAFF. The variable domain in full, completed from reference TRBV25-1 and TRBJ1-1, reads EADIYQTPRYLVIGTGKKITLECSQTMGHDKMYWYQQDPGMELHLIHYSYGVNSTEKGDLSSESTVSRIRTEHFPLTLESARPSHTSQYLCASSDGTVEAFFGQGTRLTVV.

J is TRBJ1-2 and V is TRBV5-1; D is unresolved. CDR1 and CDR2 (germline): SGHRS, YFSETQ. The CDR3 sequence is 15 residues long. V was cut by 3 bases and J by 4 bases, with 16 bases left in between. The CDR3 is CASSSSGSSFYGYTF. In nucleotides, the CDR3 is TGCGCCAGCAGCTCGTCCGGGAGTTCCTTCTATGGCTACACCTTC.

This rearrangement joins TRBV18 to TRBJ1-1; 9 bases map to TRBD1. This CDR3 region has 14 residues. The V and J ends lost 6 bases and 7 bases, in that order; junction bases with no gene match: 9. CDR1 and CDR2 from the germline V gene are KGHSH and LQKENI. CDR3 nucleotide sequence: TGTGCCAGCTCTCACCGGGACAGGGCAGTTGAAGCTTTCTTT. Its translation: CASSHRDRAVEAFF. The full variable domain, its missing parts supplied by reference TRBV18 and TRBJ1-1, is NAGVMQNPRHLVRRRGQEARLRCSPMKGHSHVYWYRQLPEEGLKFMVYLQKENIIDESGMPKERFSAEFPKEGPSILRIQQVVRGDSAAYFCASSHRDRAVEAFFGQGTRLTVV.

CDR3 region: CASSSSPGINLNQPQHF. DNA for the CDR3: TGTGCCAGCAGCTCGTCTCCTGGGATAAACTTAAATCAGCCCCAGCATTTT. The rearrangement uses TRBV7-8 and TRBJ1-5; no firm D call. CDR1 is SGHVS, CDR2 FQNEAQ, per germline. V lost 4 bases and J 4 bases, leaving 20 bases between the germline ends. The CDR3 consists of 17 residues.

The chain joins TRBV21-1 to TRBJ2-1; the table gives TRBD1 as D, unverified against the DNA. TRBV21-1 is a documented pseudogene. This CDR3 has 12 residues. This CDR3 is CASYRGNDEQFF. In nucleotides, the CDR3 is TGTGCCAGTTACAGGGGAAACGATGAGCAGTTCTTC.

The chain is built from TRBV18 and TRBJ1-6; D may be TRBD1 (6 bases). Looked up from germline, CDR1 is KGHSH and CDR2 is LQKENI. The V end was cut by 1 base, the J end by 4 bases, with 8 bases between. The CDR3 is 15 residues long. This CDR3 reads CASSPLDSYNSPLHF. The CDR3, as DNA: TGTGCCAGCTCACCACTGGACAGTTATAATTCACCCCTCCACTTT. The whole variable domain, remainder taken from reference TRBV18 and TRBJ1-6, is NAGVMQNPRHLVRRRGQEARLRCSPMKGHSHVYWYRQLPEEGLKFMVYLQKENIIDESGMPKERFSAEFPKEGPSILRIQQVVRGDSAAYFCASSPLDSYNSPLHFGNGTRLTVT.

The chain employs TRBV7-9 and TRBJ2-5, with D maybe TRBD1 (7 bases). The CDR3 length is 15 residues. Looked up from germline, CDR1 is SEHNR and CDR2 is FQNEAQ (reference sequence). Trimming removed 5 bases from V and 9 bases from J, with 22 bases in between. CDR3 loop: CASSPLRGTWGAQYF. The CDR3 bases are TGTGCCAGCAGCCCTCTCAGGGGGACCTGGGGGGCCCAGTACTTC.